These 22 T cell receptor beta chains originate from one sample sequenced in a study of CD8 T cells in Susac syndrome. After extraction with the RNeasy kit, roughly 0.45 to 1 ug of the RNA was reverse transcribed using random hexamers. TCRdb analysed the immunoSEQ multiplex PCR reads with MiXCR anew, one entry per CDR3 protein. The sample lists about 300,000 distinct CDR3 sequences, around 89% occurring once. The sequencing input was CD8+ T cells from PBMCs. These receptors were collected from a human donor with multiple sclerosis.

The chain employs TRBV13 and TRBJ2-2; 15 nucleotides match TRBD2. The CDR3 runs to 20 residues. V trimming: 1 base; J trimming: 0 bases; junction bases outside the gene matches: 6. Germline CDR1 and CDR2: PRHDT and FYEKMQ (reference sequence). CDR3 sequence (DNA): TGTGCCAGCAGCTTAGAAGGGACTAGCGGGGGGCTCGCGAACACCGGGGAGCTGTTTTTT. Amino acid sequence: CASSLEGTSGGLANTGELFF.

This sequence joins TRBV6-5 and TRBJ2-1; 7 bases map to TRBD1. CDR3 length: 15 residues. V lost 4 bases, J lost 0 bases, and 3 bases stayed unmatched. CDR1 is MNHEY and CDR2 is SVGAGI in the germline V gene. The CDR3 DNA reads TGTGCCAGCAGTTTGACAGGGAGCTCCTACAATGAGCAGTTCTTC. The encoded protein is CASSLTGSSYNEQFF.

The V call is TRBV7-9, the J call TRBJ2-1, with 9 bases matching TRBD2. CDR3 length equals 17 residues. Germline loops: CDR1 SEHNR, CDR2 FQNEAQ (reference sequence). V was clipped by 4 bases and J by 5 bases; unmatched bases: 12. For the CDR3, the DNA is TGTGCCAGCAGCTCCGCCGGCCTAGCGGGGATGCACAATGAGCAGTTCTTC. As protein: CASSSAGLAGMHNEQFF.

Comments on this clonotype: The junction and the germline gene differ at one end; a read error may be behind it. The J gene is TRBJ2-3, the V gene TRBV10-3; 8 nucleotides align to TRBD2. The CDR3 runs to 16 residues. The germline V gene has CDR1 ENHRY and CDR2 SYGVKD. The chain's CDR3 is CAISESGSGGTDAQYF. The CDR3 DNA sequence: TGTGCCATCAGTGAGTCAGGGAGCGGGGGCACAGATGCGCAGTATTTT.

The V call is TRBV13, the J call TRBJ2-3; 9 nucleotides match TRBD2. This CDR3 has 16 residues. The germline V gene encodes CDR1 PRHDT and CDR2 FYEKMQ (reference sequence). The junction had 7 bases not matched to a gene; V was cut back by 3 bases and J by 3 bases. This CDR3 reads CASSLERLAETDTQYF. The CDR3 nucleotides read TGTGCCAGCAGCTTGGAGAGACTAGCGGAAACAGATACGCAGTATTTT. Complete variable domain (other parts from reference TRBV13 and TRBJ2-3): AAGVIQSPRHLIKEKRETATLKCYPIPRHDTVYWYQQGPGQDPQFLISFYEKMQSDKGSIPDRFSAQQFSDYHSELNMSSLELGDSALYFCASSLERLAETDTQYFGPGTRLTVL.

CDR3 sequence reads: CASRSWTGVLNQPQHF. CDR3 DNA sequence: TGTGCCAGTAGATCTTGGACAGGAGTCCTCAATCAGCCCCAGCATTTT. The chain couples TRBV19 to TRBJ1-5, with TRBD1 matching 7 bases. Losses at the gene ends were 6 bases for V and 3 bases for J; bases not matched to a gene: 11. This CDR3 region has 16 residues. Germline CDR1 and CDR2: LNHDA and SQIVND (reference sequence).

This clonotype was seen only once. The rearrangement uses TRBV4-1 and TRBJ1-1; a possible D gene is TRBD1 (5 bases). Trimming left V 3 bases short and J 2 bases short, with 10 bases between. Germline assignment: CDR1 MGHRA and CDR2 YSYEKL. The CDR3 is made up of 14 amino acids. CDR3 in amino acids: CASSHPQGNTEAFF. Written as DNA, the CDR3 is TGCGCCAGCAGCCATCCCCAGGGAAACACTGAAGCTTTCTTT.

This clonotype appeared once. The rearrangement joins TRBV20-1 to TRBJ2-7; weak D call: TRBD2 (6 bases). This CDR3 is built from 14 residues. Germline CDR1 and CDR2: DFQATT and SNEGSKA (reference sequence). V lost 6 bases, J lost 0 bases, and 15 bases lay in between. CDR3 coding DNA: TGCAGTGCGGGCACTAGCCCGAGCTCCTACGAGCAGTACTTC. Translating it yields CSAGTSPSSYEQYF.

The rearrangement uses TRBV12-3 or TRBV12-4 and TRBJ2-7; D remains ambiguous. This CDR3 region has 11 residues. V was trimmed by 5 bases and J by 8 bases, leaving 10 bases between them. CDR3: CASSRAAQQYF. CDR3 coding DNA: TGTGCCAGCAGTAGGGCGGCGCAGCAGTACTTC.

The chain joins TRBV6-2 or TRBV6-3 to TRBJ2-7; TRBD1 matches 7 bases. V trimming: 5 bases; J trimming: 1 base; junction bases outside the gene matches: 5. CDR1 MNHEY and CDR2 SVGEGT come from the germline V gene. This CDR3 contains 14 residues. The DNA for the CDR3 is TGTGCCAGCAGTCCGACAGGGCCTTCCTACGAGCAGTACTTC. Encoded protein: CASSPTGPSYEQYF.

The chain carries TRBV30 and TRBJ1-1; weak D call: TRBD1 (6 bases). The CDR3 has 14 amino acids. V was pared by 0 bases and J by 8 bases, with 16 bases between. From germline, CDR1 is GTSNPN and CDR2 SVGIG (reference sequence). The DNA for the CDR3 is TGTGCCTGGAGTGTAGACAACAGGGCGATGGAAGCTTTCTTT. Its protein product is CAWSVDNRAMEAFF. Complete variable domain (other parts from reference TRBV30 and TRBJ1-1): SQTIHQWPATLVQPVGSPLSLECTVEGTSNPNLYWYRQAAGRGLQLLFYSVGIGQISSEVPQNLSASRPQDRQFILSSKKLLLSDSGFYLCAWSVDNRAMEAFFGQGTRLTVV.

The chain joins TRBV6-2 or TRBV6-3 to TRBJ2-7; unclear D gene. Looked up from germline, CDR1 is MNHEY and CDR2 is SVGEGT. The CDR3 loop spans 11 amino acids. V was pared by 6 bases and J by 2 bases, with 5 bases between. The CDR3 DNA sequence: TGTGCCAGCAGGACTGCCTACGAGCAGTACTTC. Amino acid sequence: CASRTAYEQYF.

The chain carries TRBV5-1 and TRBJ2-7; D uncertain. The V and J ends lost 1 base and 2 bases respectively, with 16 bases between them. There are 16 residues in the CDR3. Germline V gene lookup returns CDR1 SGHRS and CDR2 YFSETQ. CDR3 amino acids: CASSLWGKTRPYEQYF. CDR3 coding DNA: TGCGCCAGCAGCTTGTGGGGTAAGACCCGGCCCTACGAGCAGTACTTC. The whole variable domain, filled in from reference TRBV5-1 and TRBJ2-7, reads KAGVTQTPRYLIKTRGQQVTLSCSPISGHRSVSWYQQTPGQGLQFLFEYFSETQRNKGNFPGRFSGRQFSNSRSEMNVSTLELGDSALYLCASSLWGKTRPYEQYFGPGTRLTVT.

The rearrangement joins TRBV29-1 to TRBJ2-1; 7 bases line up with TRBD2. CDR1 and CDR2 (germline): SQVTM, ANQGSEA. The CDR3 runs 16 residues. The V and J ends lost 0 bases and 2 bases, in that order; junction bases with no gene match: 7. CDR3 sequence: CSVEDLRRETYNEQFF. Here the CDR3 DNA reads TGCAGCGTTGAAGATCTTCGGCGGGAGACCTACAATGAGCAGTTCTTC.

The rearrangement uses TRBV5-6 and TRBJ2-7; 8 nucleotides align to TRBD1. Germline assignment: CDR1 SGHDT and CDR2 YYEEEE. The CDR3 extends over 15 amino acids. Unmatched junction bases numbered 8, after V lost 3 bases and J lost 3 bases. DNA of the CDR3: TGTGCCAGCAGCTGGGGTTCGACAGGGGTCTACGAGCAGTACTTC. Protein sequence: CASSWGSTGVYEQYF. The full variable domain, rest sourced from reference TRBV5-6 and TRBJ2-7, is DAGVTQSPTHLIKTRGQQVTLRCSPKSGHDTVSWYQQALGQGPQFIFQYYEEEERQRGNFPDRFSGHQFPNYSSELNVNALLLGDSALYLCASSWGSTGVYEQYFGPGTRLTVT.

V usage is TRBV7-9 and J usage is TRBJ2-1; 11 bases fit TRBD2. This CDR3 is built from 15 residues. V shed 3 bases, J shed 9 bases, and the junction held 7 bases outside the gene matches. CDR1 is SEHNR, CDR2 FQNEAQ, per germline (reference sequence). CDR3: CASSFSGRGMGEQFF. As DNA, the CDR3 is TGTGCCAGCAGCTTTAGCGGGAGGGGTATGGGTGAGCAGTTCTTC.

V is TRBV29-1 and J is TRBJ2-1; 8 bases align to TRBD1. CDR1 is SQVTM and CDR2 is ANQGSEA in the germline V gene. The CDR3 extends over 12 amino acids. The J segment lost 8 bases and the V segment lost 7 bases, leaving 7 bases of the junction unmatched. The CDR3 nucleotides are TGCAGCGCTTCCAGGGGGCGCGATGAGCAGTTCTTC. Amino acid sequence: CSASRGRDEQFF.

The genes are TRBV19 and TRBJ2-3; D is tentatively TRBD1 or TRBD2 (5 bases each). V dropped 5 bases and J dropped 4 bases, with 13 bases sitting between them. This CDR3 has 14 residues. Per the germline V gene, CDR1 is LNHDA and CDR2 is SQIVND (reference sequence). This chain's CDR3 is CASSPGARSDTQYF. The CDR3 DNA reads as TGTGCCAGTAGTCCCGGGGCTCGCTCAGATACGCAGTATTTT.

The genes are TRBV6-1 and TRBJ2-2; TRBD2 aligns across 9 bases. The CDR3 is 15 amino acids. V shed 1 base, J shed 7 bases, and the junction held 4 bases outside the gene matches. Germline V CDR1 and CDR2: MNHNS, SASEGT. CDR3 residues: CASSEGGLAYGELFF. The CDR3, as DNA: TGTGCCAGCAGTGAAGGTGGACTAGCGTACGGGGAGCTGTTTTTT.

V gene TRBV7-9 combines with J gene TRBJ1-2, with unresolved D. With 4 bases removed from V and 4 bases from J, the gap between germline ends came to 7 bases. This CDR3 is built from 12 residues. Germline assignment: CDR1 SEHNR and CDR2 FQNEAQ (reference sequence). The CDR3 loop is CASSSDIYGYTF. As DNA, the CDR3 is TGTGCCAGCAGCTCTGACATCTATGGCTACACCTTC. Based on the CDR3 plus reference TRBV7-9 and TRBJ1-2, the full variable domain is DTGVSQNPRHKITKRGQNVTFRCDPISEHNRLYWYRQTLGQGPEFLTYFQNEAQLEKSRLLSDRFSAERPKGSFSTLEIQRTEQGDSAMYLCASSSDIYGYTFGSGTRLTVV.

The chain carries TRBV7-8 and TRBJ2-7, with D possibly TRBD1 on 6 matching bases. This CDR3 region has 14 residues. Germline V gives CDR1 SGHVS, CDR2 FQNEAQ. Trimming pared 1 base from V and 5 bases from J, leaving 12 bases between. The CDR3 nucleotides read TGTGCCAGCAGCTTAGAACAGGGTGGCGACGAGCAGTACTTC. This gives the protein CASSLEQGGDEQYF.

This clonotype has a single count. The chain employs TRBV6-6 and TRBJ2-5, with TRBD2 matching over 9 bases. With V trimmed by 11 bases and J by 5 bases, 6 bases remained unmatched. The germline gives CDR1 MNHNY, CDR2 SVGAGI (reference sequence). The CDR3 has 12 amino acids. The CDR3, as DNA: TGTGCCGCCCGCGGGGGGGAGGAGACCCAGTACTTC. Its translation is CAARGGEETQYF.